The T cell receptor beta chain under discussion was sequenced for a study of CD8+ T cells in alopecia areata. Isolated RNA was reverse transcribed into cDNA used as the sequencing template. The repertoire was sequenced with immunoSEQ multiplex PCR; TCRdb's copy has only in-frame clones and lacks some. The repertoire holds about 110,000 clones, under 60% seen once, with roughly 25% in the top ten. In this sample, this clone turned up once. Its specificity is not known. Study observations and caveats: Scalp lesions, especially in alopecia totalis/universalis, had higher clonality than normal scalp. Among patients, TCR sharing was less clear than in mice, a difference possibly due in part to HLA diversity in the patient population.

The CDR3 is made up of 16 amino acids. V was pared by 4 bases and J by 5 bases, with 6 bases of the junction left unmatched. CDR1 is PRHDT and CDR2 is FYEKMQ in the germline V gene (reference sequence). Lesional scalp punch biopsies and peripheral blood were collected from alopecia areata patients. Sorted populations comprised CD4+ and CD8+ T cells obtained from PBMCs. Sequenced input: NKG2D-low CD8+ T cells sorted from blood. The rearrangement links TRBV13 to TRBJ2-1; 12 bases are shared with TRBD2. This receptor was taken from a human donor with alopecia areata. CDR3 bases: TGTGCCAGCAGCTCCCGCCTAGCGGGAGGGAACAATGAGCAGTTCTTC. It yields the protein CASSSRLAGGNNEQFF.